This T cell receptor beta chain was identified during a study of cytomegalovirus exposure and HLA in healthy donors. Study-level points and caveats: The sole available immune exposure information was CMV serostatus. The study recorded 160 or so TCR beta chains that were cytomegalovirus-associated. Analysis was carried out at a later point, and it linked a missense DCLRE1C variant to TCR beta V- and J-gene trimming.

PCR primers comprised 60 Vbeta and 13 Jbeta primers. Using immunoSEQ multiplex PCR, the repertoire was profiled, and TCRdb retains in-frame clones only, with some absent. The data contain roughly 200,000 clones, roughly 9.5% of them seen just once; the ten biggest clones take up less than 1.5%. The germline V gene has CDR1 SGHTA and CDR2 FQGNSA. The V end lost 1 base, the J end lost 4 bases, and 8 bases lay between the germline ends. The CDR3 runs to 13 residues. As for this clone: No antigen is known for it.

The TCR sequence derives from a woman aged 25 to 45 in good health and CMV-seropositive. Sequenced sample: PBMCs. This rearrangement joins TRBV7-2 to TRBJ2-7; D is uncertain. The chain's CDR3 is CASSLEAEYEQYF. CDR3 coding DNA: TGTGCCAGCAGCTTAGAGGCGGAGTACGAGCAGTACTTC. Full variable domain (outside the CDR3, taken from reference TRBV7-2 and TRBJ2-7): GAGVSQSPSNKVTEKGKDVELRCDPISGHTALYWYRQSLGQGLEFLIYFQGNSAPDKSGLPSDRFSAERTGGSVSTLTIQRTQQEDSAVYLCASSLEAEYEQYFGPGTRLTVT.